This TCR beta chain is from a study of blood T cell repertoires in COVID-19. Background on the study: Some COVID-19 samples were acute and others convalescent; all came from the United States, Italy and Spain.

V shed 1 base and J shed 2 bases, with 9 bases lying between them. The CDR3 has 15 residues. The V gene's germline CDR1 is SGHAT and CDR2 FQDESV (reference sequence). The age range of participants was about 18 to 90 years, with residence in about two dozen US areas. Some clones are missing from TCRdb's copy, which holds only in-frame ones; the method was immunoSEQ multiplex PCR. This table holds fewer than 200,000 clones, about four fifths found once. Material: PBMCs or T cells enriched from blood (not recorded which). The chain links TRBV11-1 to TRBJ2-1; D gene uncertain. The clonotype was recovered from a man aged 55 to 69 who had recovered from COVID-19. The CDR3 is CASSLVQFPYNEQFF. In nucleotides, the CDR3 is TGTGCCAGCAGCTTAGTCCAGTTTCCCTACAATGAGCAGTTCTTC. The full variable domain, with the rest looked up from reference TRBV11-1 and TRBJ2-1, is EAEVAQSPRYKITEKSQAVAFWCDPISGHATLYWYRQILGQGPELLVQFQDESVVDDSQLPKDRFSAERLKGVDSTLKIQPAELGDSAMYLCASSLVQFPYNEQFFGPGTRLTVL.